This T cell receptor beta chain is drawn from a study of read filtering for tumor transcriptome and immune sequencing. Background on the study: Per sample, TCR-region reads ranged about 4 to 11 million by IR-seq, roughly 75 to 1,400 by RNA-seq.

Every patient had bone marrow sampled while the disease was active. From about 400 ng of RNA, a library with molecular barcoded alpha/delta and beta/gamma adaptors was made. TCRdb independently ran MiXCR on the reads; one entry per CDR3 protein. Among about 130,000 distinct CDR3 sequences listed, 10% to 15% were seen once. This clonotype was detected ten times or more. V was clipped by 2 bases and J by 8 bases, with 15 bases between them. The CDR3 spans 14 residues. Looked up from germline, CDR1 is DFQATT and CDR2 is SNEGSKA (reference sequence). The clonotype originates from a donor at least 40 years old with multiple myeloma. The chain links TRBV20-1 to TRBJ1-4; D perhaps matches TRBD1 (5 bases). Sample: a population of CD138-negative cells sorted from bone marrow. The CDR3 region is CSARTGGGLEKLFF. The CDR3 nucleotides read TGCAGTGCTAGAACCGGGGGAGGGCTCGAAAAACTGTTTTTT.